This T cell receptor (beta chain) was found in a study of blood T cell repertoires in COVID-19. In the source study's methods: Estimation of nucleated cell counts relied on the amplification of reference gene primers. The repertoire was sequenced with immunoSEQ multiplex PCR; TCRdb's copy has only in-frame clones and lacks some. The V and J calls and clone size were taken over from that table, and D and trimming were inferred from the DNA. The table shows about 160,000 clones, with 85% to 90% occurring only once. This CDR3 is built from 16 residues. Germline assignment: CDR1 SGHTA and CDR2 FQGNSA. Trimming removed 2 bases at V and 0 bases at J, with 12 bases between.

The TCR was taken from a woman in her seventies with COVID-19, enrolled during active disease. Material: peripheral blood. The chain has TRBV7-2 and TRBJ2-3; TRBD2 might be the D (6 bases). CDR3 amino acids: CASSLRSGLSTDTQYF. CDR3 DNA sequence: TGTGCCAGCAGCTTACGGAGCGGGCTAAGCACAGATACGCAGTATTTT.